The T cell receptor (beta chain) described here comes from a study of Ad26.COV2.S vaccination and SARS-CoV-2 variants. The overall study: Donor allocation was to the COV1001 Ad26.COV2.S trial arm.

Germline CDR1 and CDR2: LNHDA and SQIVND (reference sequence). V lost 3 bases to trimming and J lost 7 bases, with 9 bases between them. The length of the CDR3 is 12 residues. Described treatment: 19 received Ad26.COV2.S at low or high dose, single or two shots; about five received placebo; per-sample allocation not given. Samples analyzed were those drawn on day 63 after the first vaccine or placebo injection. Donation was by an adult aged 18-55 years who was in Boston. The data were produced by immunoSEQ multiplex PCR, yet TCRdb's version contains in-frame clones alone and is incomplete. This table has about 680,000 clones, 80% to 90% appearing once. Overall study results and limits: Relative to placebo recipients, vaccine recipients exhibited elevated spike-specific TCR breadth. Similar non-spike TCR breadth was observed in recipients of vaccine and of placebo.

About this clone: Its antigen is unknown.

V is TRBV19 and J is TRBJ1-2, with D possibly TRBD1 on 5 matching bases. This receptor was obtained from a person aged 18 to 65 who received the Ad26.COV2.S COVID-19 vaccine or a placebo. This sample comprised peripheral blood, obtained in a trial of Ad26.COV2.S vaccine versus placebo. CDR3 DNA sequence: TGTGCCAGTAGTATTCGGGGACCTGGCTACACCTTC. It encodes CASSIRGPGYTF.